This TCR beta chain emerged from a study of blood T cell repertoires in COVID-19 (dated by TCRdb to the early 2020s). Some background on the complete study: The collaborator samples originated in the United States, Italy and Spain and spanned the acute and convalescent phases of COVID-19. The samples were drawn from two sources: the first 160 participants of the ongoing ImmuneRACE study, and over 950 subjects contributed by 6 global collaborators. The dataset comprised deeply sampled blood TCRbeta repertoires from subjects exposed to, actively infected with, or recovered from COVID-19. HLA class I and class II types, where available, came from metadata supplied by the sample provider rather than from assay-based typing. The repertoires were made available in a free public database intended to serve as a resource for research on the immune response to SARS-CoV-2. The material from the prospective study consisted of cDNA or gDNA derived from T cells, B-cell-depleted T cells, or PBMCs. A de-identified subject ID, COVID-19 status, age in years and sex were almost always included in the sample metadata. Overall results and qualifications from the work: The quantity of clinical and demographic metadata differed by source and by participant and was supplied without curation.

The collaborating institutions used their own protocols to collect whole blood in K2EDTA tubes. For TCRbeta analysis, collaborators shipped samples in one of three forms: frozen whole blood, isolated PBMCs, or DNA extracted from either of those sample types. A distance of 11 bases separates the germline ends of V and J, which lose 4 bases and 0 bases respectively. The germline V gene supplies CDR1 KGHSH and CDR2 LQKENI. Inclusive of the bounding cysteine and phenylalanine, the CDR3 is 15 residues long. Kept here is only the CDR3 DNA, which spans 45 bases and is read in frame from base 1. TCRbeta CDR3 regions were amplified from genomic DNA by means of the immunoSEQ Assay, a bias-controlled multiplex PCR. The paper's processing steps were these. Within the assay, amplification of reference gene primers was used to estimate how many nucleated cells each sample contained. To quantify the absolute abundance of each unique TCRbeta CDR3 rearrangement, sequence reads were collapsed and filtered. For each sample, productive Simpson clonality was calculated as the square root of Simpson's diversity index across productive rearrangements. TCRdb took this table from immuneACCESS and kept in-frame rearrangements with V and J called. Such tables lack part of the clones; where checked against another copy, unresolved V genes explain under half of the gap, and the rest is unexplained. That table supplies the V and J calls and clone size; D and trimming were determined from the DNA. The sample yields about 210,000 clones; around 83% were counted once. 7% to 10% of the sample lies in the top ten.

Details on this clone: Its antigen target is currently unknown. No clone much larger than this one lies a single base away; base qualities are absent.

The sequence came from a woman in her forties or fifties with acute or convalescent COVID-19. The rearrangement combines TRBV18 with TRBJ2-3; tentative D gene TRBD2, with 5 bases matching. Material: peripheral blood. The base sequence is TGTGCCAGCTCACAGCGGAGACTCAGCACAGATACGCAGTATTTT. The translation is CASSQRRLSTDTQYF.